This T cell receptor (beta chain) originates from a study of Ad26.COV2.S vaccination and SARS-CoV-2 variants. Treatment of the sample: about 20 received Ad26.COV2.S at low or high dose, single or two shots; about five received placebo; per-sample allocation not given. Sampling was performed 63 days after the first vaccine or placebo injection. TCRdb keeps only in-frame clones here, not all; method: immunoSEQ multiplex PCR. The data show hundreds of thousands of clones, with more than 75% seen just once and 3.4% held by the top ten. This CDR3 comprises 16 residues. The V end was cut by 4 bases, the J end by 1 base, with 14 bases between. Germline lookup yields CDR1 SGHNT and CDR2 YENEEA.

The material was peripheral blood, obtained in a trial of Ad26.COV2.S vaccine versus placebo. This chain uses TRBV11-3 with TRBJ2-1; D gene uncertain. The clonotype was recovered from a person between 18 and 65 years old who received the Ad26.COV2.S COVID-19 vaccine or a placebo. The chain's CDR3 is CASSSRVLGSYNEQFF. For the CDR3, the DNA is TGTGCCAGCAGCTCTAGAGTGCTCGGGTCCTACAATGAGCAGTTCTTC.